Presented here are 20 T cell receptor beta chains from one specimen sequenced in a study of T-cell reconstitution after alpha-beta-depleted transplantation in children. Unique molecular identifiers were incorporated during preparation of the TCRbeta library. MiXCR, applied by TCRdb to the PCR reads, yields one record per CDR3 protein. Counted here are about 600,000 distinct CDR3 sequences, roughly 23% occurring once; the ten biggest clones make up about 14%. The source was PBMCs, mostly from graft donor cells, collected 360 days after TCRalphabeta/CD19-depleted stem cell transplant. The receptors originated from a boy under two years old who had a stem cell transplant for acute myeloid leukemia, so the T cells may come from the graft donor.

This clonotype appeared a few times. The chain carries TRBV20-1 and TRBJ2-1, with D perhaps TRBD1 or TRBD2 (6 bases each). Germline-derived CDR1 and CDR2 are DFQATT and SNEGSKA (reference sequence). This CDR3 comprises 17 residues. The ends were cut back, 0 bases at V and 2 bases at J, with 17 bases in the middle. In DNA form, the CDR3 reads TGCAGTGCTAGAGATTCCGGCACGGGGGCGACCTACAATGAGCAGTTCTTC. Protein: CSARDSGTGATYNEQFF.

In this sample, this clonotype turned up many times. The CDR3 sequence: CSATAGGYEQYV. CDR3 in DNA: TGCAGTGCTACAGCGGGGGGCTACGAGCAGTACGTC. The chain joins TRBV20-1 to TRBJ2-7, with 9 nucleotides matching TRBD2. The CDR3 length is 12 residues. Trimming cost V 4 bases and J 3 bases; bases outside gene matches: 1. Germline CDR1 and CDR2: DFQATT and SNEGSKA (reference sequence).

This clonotype was seen at least ten times. The chain recombines TRBV7-9 with TRBJ2-3; 12 bases fit TRBD2. CDR1 SEHNR and CDR2 FQNEAQ come from the germline V gene (reference sequence). V lost 5 bases to trimming and J lost 2 bases; unmatched junction nucleotides: 8. The length of the CDR3 is 17 residues. The CDR3 is CASSPWLAGGYTDTQYF. DNA for the CDR3: TGTGCCAGCAGCCCGTGGCTAGCGGGGGGGTACACAGATACGCAGTATTTT.

This clonotype was counted many times. The CDR3 loop reads CASSLLSSVLSYEQYF. CDR3 DNA sequence: TGTGCCAGCAGCTTACTATCTTCTGTTCTCTCCTACGAGCAGTACTTC. V gene TRBV7-2 combines with J gene TRBJ2-7; D ambiguous. From germline, CDR1 is SGHTA and CDR2 FQGNSA. The V gene lost 2 bases and the J gene lost 0 bases, with 14 bases spanning the gap. The CDR3 contains 16 residues.

The chain couples TRBV20-1 to TRBJ2-5; TRBD2 matches 8 bases. From germline, CDR1 is DFQATT and CDR2 SNEGSKA (reference sequence). V lost 0 bases and J lost 5; bases outside the gene matches: 11. This CDR3 comprises 16 residues. This chain's CDR3 is CSARDSGGSIVETQYF. The CDR3 nucleotides are TGCAGTGCTAGAGACTCGGGGGGGAGTATCGTGGAGACCCAGTACTTC.

This clonotype has just a few counts. The chain links TRBV11-2 to TRBJ2-6; TRBD1 matches 7 bases. V shed 4 bases and J 0 bases; nucleotides not matched to a gene: 6. Germline V gene lookup returns CDR1 SGHAT and CDR2 FQNNGV. The CDR3 runs to 17 residues. The chain's CDR3 is CASSSDRLLSGANVLTF. The DNA for the CDR3 is TGTGCCAGCAGCTCGGACAGGCTACTCTCTGGGGCCAACGTCCTGACTTTC.

V usage is TRBV6-2 or TRBV6-3 and J usage is TRBJ2-7; D not certain. This CDR3 spans 16 amino acids. Germline loops: CDR1 MNHEY, CDR2 SVGEGT. The ends were cut back, 7 bases at V and 3 bases at J, with 22 bases in the middle. CDR3 sequence reads: CASMAGRSGYGYEQYF. The CDR3 DNA is TGTGCCAGCATGGCCGGGCGGTCCGGGTATGGCTACGAGCAGTACTTC.

The chain recombines TRBV9 with TRBJ2-1; 11 bases fit TRBD1. The V and J ends lost 3 bases and 7 bases, in that order; junction bases with no gene match: 6. CDR3 size: 15 residues. Germline V gene sequence: CDR1 SGDLS, CDR2 YYNGEE. CDR3 sequence (DNA): TGTGCCAGCAGCGCCTCCGGGACAGGGGGTAATGAGCAGTTCTTC. Its translation: CASSASGTGGNEQFF. Full variable domain (outside the CDR3, taken from reference TRBV9 and TRBJ2-1): DSGVTQTPKHLITATGQRVTLRCSPRSGDLSVYWYQQSLDQGLQFLIQYYNGEERAKGNILERFSAQQFPDLHSELNLSSLELGDSALYFCASSASGTGGNEQFFGPGTRLTVL.

This clonotype turned up a few times. This chain links TRBV20-1 with TRBJ2-1, with D tentatively TRBD1 (8 bases). Trimming took off 6 bases at V and 0 bases at J, with 15 bases between the two ends. Germline V gene lookup returns CDR1 DFQATT and CDR2 SNEGSKA (reference sequence). CDR3 length: 15 amino acids. CDR3 region: CSASGDRSSYNEQFF. The DNA of the CDR3 is TGCAGTGCCAGCGGGGACAGGAGCTCCTACAATGAGCAGTTCTTC.

This clonotype was detected only a few times. The chain couples TRBV20-1 to TRBJ1-6, with TRBD1 as a possible D gene (5 bases). CDR1 DFQATT and CDR2 SNEGSKA come from the germline V gene (reference sequence). Trimming removed 4 bases from V and 7 bases from J, with 11 bases in between. This CDR3 spans 13 amino acids. In DNA, the CDR3 is TGCAGTGCTACCAGACAGCTAAATTCACCCCTCCACTTT. This gives the protein CSATRQLNSPLHF.

This clonotype has just one count. The genes are TRBV12-3 or TRBV12-4 and TRBJ2-2; D is ambiguous. V lost 3 bases to trimming and J lost 8 bases, with 10 bases between them. The CDR3 contains 13 residues. CDR3 sequence reads: CASSFPVEGELFF. The CDR3 nucleotides read TGTGCCAGCAGTTTTCCAGTTGAGGGGGAGCTGTTTTTT.

This clonotype was observed many times. The chain uses TRBV7-3 and TRBJ2-7, with 7 positions matching TRBD2. V shed 5 bases, J shed 3 bases, and the junction held 13 bases outside the gene matches. CDR1 is SGHTA and CDR2 is FQGTGA in the germline V gene. The CDR3 contains 16 residues. The CDR3 DNA sequence: TGTGCCAGCAGCCCTTCCGAGGTAGCGGGTGACTACGAGCAGTACTTC. Residues: CASSPSEVAGDYEQYF.

This clonotype has a handful of counts. CDR3 DNA: TGTGCCAGCAGTTGGGGGCCGAACAATGAGCAGTTCTTC. Protein: CASSWGPNNEQFF. This rearrangement joins TRBV7-7 to TRBJ2-1; a weak D match, TRBD1 (6 bases). The CDR3 is made up of 13 amino acids. V lost 6 bases, J lost 5 bases, and 11 bases lay in between. In germline, CDR1 is SSHAT, CDR2 FNYEAQ (reference sequence).

This clonotype was seen ten or more times. The gene calls are TRBV29-1 and TRBJ2-3; 8 bases match TRBD1. Germline assignment: CDR1 SQVTM and CDR2 ANQGSEA. V trimming: 6 bases; J trimming: 8 bases; junction bases outside the gene matches: 10. This CDR3 is built from 13 residues. This CDR3 is CSVDEGQGGTQYF. The CDR3 nucleotides are TGCAGCGTCGACGAAGGACAGGGAGGTACGCAGTATTTT.

This clonotype came up many times. The CDR3 DNA sequence: TGTGCCAGCAGCTCAAAATCCCTGACAGGGTATGGCTACACCTTC. Residues: CASSSKSLTGYGYTF. The rearrangement links TRBV7-2 to TRBJ1-2; 7 bases align to TRBD1. J lost 5 bases, V lost 4 bases, and 10 bases had no gene match. The length of the CDR3 is 15 residues. The germline V gene has CDR1 SGHTA and CDR2 FQGNSA.

This clonotype was observed many times. The chain links TRBV4-1 to TRBJ2-2; TRBD2 agrees at 12 bases. This CDR3 contains 16 residues. Germline-derived CDR1 and CDR2 are MGHRA and YSYEKL. The trim removed 6 bases at V and 1 base at J, leaving 3 bases unmatched. As DNA, the CDR3 is TGCGCCAGCAGGCAACTAGCGGGGGGGAACACCGGGGAGCTGTTTTTT. This encodes CASRQLAGGNTGELFF.

This chain links TRBV6-5 with TRBJ1-6; D remains ambiguous. CDR1 and CDR2 from the germline V gene are MNHEY and SVGAGI. Trimming cost V 3 bases and J 5 bases, with 8 bases left between them. The CDR3 consists of 14 residues. CDR3 in amino acids: CASSYQPDNSPLHF. The CDR3 coding sequence is TGTGCCAGCAGTTATCAGCCGGATAATTCACCCCTCCACTTT.

In this sample, this clonotype turned up a few times. The chain links TRBV11-2 to TRBJ2-7; 11 nucleotides match TRBD2. The CDR3 covers 15 residues. J gave up 3 bases and V 4 bases, and 5 bases lay outside the gene matches. Germline lookup yields CDR1 SGHAT and CDR2 FQNNGV. The CDR3 region is CASSSAGTSGYEQYV. As DNA, the CDR3 is TGTGCCAGCAGCTCAGCAGGGACTAGCGGCTACGAGCAGTACGTC.

The genes are TRBV12-3 or TRBV12-4 and TRBJ2-1; D uncertain. This CDR3 has 12 amino acids. Trimming removed 4 bases at V and 7 bases at J, with 8 bases between. The CDR3, as DNA: TGTGCCAGCAGTTCCCTGGTAAATGAGCAGTTCTTC. It yields the protein CASSSLVNEQFF.

This clonotype was seen many times. V is TRBV7-2 and J is TRBJ2-2; 8 bases line up with TRBD2. The CDR3 has 16 amino acids. The ends lost 3 bases at V and 5 bases at J; junction bases unmatched: 8. CDR1 and CDR2 from the germline V gene are SGHTA and FQGNSA. CDR3 sequence reads: CASSFAPGGETGELFF. In DNA form, the CDR3 reads TGTGCCAGCAGCTTCGCCCCCGGGGGGGAAACCGGGGAGCTGTTTTTT. Complete variable domain (other parts from reference TRBV7-2 and TRBJ2-2): GAGVSQSPSNKVTEKGKDVELRCDPISGHTALYWYRQSLGQGLEFLIYFQGNSAPDKSGLPSDRFSAERTGGSVSTLTIQRTQQEDSAVYLCASSFAPGGETGELFFGEGSRLTVL.